This T cell receptor beta chain was profiled in a study of T cell changes during pregnancy in multiple sclerosis. Profiling relied on immunoSEQ multiplex PCR, and the TCRdb table lists in-frame clones only, not all of them. The sample comprises 95,000 to 110,000 clones, approximately 90% of which are singletons, and roughly 0.88% rests with the top ten. V lost 0 bases and J 1 base, leaving 9 bases between the germline ends. Germline V CDR1 and CDR2: SGDLS, YYNGEE. The CDR3 has 15 amino acids. The sample consisted of peripheral blood, taken after pregnancy. The TCR comes from a female donor with multiple sclerosis, enrolled in a pregnancy study. The V and J genes are TRBV9 and TRBJ2-3; D gene unclear. The CDR3 loop is CASSVAVVGTDTQYF. CDR3 sequence (DNA): TGTGCCAGCAGCGTAGCCGTAGTGGGCACAGATACGCAGTATTTT.